Included here is one T cell receptor (beta chain) sequence, with context. The antigen remains undetermined. These data come from a study of T cell responses to AZD1222 COVID-19 vaccine. General study findings and limits: Donors were mostly white British, more females; clonal diversity possibly underestimated. Repertoires were collected only later (after the peak T cell response had occurred).

The assay was immunoSEQ multiplex PCR, and TCRdb's table has in-frame clones only and misses some. The profile shows under 150,000 clones, about 90% of them singletons. The germline V gene has CDR1 MNHEY and CDR2 SVGEGT. The CDR3 spans 14 residues. Trimming took off 2 bases at V and 0 bases at J, with 8 bases between the two ends. This sequence originates from an adult in good health. This chain joins TRBV6-2 or TRBV6-3 and TRBJ2-7, with unresolved D. The source material was peripheral blood, sampled on day 0 of AZD1222 vaccination. CDR3 protein: CASSYLASSYEQYF. Written as DNA, the CDR3 is TGTGCCAGCAGTTACCTCGCGAGCTCCTACGAGCAGTACTTC.